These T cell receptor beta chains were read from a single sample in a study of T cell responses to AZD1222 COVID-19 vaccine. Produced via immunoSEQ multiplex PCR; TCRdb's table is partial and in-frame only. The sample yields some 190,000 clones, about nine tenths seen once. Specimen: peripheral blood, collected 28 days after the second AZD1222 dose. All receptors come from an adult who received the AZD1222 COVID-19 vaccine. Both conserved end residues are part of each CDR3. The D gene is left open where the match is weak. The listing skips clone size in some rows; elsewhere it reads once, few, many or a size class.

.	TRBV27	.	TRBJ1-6	CASSLANSPLHF	TGTGCCAGCAGTTTGGCGAATTCACCCCTCCACTTT
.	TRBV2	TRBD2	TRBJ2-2	CASNPPGTSGTGELFF	TGTGCCAGCAACCCGCCCGGGACTAGCGGCACCGGGGAGCTGTTTTTT
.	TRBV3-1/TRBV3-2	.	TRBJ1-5	CASSWGGSNQPQHF	TGTGCCAGCAGTTGGGGGGGCTCCAATCAGCCCCAGCATTTT
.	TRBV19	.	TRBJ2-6	CASSLTLSGANVLTF	TGTGCCAGTAGTCTGACCTTATCTGGGGCCAACGTCCTGACTTTC
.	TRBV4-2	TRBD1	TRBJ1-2	CASSQGDRTYGYTF	TGTGCCAGCAGCCAGGGGGACAGGACCTATGGCTACACCTTC
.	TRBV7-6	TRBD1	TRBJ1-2	CASSSTQGQSFAGGYTF	TGTGCCAGCAGCTCGACCCAGGGACAGTCATTTGCTGGTGGCTACACCTTC
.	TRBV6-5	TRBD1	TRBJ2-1	CASSYSGRGQGEQFF	TGTGCCAGCAGTTACTCTGGCAGGGGGCAAGGTGAGCAGTTCTTC
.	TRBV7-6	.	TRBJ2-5	CASSLSGETQYF	TGTGCCAGCAGCCTTTCGGGGGAGACCCAGTACTTC
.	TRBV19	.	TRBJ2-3	CASRSQGIYGLYF	TGTGCCAGTAGATCGCAGGGAATTTATGGTCTGTATTTT
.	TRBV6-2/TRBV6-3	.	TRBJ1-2	CASSLGPAGGYTF	TGTGCCAGCAGCTTGGGACCGGCGGGCGGCTACACCTTC
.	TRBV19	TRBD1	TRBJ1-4	CASSTPGGDEKLFF	TGTGCCAGTAGTACGCCAGGGGGTGATGAAAAACTGTTTTTT
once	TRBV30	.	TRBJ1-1	CAWSVGGNTEAFF	TGTGCCTGGAGTGTTGGTGGGAACACTGAAGCTTTCTTT
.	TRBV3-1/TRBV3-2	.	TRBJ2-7	CASSPPGLSSYEQYF	TGTGCCAGCAGCCCCCCCGGACTGAGCTCCTACGAGCAGTACTTC
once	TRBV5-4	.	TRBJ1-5	CASSSGGAGQPQHF	TGTGCCAGCAGCTCGGGGGGCGCAGGACAGCCCCAGCATTTT
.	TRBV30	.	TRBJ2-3	CAWSGLRGLDTQYF	TGTGCCTGGAGTGGCCTCCGGGGGCTGGATACGCAGTATTTT
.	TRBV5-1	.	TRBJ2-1	CASSLESGGGVGEQFF	TGCGCCAGCAGCTTGGAATCGGGTGGGGGTGTGGGTGAGCAGTTCTTC
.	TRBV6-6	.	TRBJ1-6	CASSLHRTEHTGSYNSPLHF	TGTGCCAGCAGTCTTCATCGGACGGAGCACACGGGCTCCTATAATTCACCCCTCCACTTT
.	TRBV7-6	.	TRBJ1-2	CASSLGGGGGYGYTF	TGTGCCAGCAGCTTAGGCGGAGGGGGAGGATATGGCTACACCTTC
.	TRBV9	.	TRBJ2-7	CASSPRGGGQGSSQYF	TGTGCCAGCAGCCCGAGGGGAGGGGGCCAAGGTTCGTCGCAGTACTTC
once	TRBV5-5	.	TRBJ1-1	CASSWDTFGDTEAFF	TGTGCCAGCAGCTGGGACACCTTCGGGGACACTGAAGCTTTCTTT
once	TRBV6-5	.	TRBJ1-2	CATKGAVLGYTF	TGTGCCACGAAAGGGGCAGTTTTGGGCTACACCTTC
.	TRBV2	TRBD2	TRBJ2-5	CASSELAGGTQETQYF	TGTGCCAGCAGTGAATTAGCGGGGGGAACCCAAGAGACCCAGTACTTC
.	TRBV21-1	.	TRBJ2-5	CASSKSLRETQYF	TGTGCCAGCAGCAAAAGTTTGAGAGAGACCCAGTACTTC
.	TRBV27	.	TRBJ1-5	CATSYGAGNQPQHF	TGTGCCACCAGTTACGGGGCAGGCAATCAGCCCCAGCATTTT
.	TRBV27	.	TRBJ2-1	CASRQDRVEYEQFF	TGTGCCAGCAGACAGGACAGAGTGGAGTATGAGCAGTTCTTC
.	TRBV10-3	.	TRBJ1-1	CATQGVNTEAFF	TGTGCCACCCAGGGAGTGAACACTGAAGCTTTCTTT
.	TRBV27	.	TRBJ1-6	CASRPHRALDSPLHF	TGTGCCAGCAGACCACACAGGGCGTTGGATTCACCCCTCCACTTT